This TCR beta chain came from a study of blood T cell repertoires in COVID-19. Under the authors' procedure: Reference gene primer amplification gave nucleated cell count estimates. The data were produced by immunoSEQ multiplex PCR, yet TCRdb's version contains in-frame clones alone and is incomplete. V and J calls and clone size are those listed in that table; D and trimming were worked out from the DNA. The sample lists approximately 130,000 clones; under 85% were seen once. Germline CDR1 is LGHDT and CDR2 is YNNKEL (reference sequence). V lost 0 bases, J lost 0 bases, and 4 bases stayed unmatched. The CDR3 totals 17 residues.

The origin of this receptor is a man younger than 40 who had recovered from COVID-19. Sequences were obtained from PBMCs or T cells enriched from blood (not recorded which). J is TRBJ2-4 and V is TRBV3-1 (or the pseudogene TRBV3-2); 8 bases agree with TRBD2. The CDR3 region is CASSQESSGGAKNIQYF. The DNA for the CDR3 is TGTGCCAGCAGCCAAGAGTCAAGCGGGGGAGCCAAAAACATTCAGTACTTC.